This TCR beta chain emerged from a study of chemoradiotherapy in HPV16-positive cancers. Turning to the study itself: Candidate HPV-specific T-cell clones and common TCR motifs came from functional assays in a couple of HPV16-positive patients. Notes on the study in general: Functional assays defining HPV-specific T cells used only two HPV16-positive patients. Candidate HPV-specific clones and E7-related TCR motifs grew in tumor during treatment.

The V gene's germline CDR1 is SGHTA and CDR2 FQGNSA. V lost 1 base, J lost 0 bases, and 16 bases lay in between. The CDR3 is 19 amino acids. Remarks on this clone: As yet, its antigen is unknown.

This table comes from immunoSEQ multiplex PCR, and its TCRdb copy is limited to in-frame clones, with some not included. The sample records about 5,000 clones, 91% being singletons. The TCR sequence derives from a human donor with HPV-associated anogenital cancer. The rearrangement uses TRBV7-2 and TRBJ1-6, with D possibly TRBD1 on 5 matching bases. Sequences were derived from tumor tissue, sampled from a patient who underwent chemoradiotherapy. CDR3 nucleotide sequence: TGTGCCAGCAGCTTAGGAAGGGACCGACAAAGCTCCTATAATTCACCCCTCCACTTT. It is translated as CASSLGRDRQSSYNSPLHF.